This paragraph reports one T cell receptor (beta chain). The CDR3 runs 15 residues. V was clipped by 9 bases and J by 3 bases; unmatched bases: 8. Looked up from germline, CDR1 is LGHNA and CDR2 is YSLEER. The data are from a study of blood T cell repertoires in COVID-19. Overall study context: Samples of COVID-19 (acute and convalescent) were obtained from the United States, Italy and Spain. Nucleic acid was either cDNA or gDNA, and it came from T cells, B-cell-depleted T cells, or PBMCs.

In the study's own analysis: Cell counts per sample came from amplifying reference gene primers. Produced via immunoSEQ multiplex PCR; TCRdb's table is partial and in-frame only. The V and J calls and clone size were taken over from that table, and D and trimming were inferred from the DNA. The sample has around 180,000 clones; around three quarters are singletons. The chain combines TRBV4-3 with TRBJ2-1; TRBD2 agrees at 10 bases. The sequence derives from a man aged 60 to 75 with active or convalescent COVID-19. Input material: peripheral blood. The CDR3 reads CASSVAGGYYNEQFF. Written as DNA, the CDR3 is TGCGCCAGTTCAGTAGCGGGAGGCTACTACAATGAGCAGTTCTTC.